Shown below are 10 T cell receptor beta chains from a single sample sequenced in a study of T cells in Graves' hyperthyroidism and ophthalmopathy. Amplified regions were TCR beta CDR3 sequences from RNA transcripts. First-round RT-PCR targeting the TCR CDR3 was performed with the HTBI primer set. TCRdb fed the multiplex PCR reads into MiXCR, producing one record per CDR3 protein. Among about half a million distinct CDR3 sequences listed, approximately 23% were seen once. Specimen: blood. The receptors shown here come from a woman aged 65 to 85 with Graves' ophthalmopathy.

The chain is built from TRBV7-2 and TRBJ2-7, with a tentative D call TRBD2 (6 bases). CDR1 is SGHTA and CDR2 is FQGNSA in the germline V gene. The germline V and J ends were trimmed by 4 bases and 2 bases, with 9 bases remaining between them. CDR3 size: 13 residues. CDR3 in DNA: TGTGCCAGCAGCTCGGGGGTTACCTACGAGCAGTACTTC. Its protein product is CASSSGVTYEQYF.

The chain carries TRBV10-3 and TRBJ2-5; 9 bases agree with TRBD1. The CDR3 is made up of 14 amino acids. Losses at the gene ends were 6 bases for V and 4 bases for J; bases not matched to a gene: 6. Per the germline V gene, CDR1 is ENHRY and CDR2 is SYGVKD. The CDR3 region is CAIRGQGTGETQYF. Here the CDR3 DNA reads TGTGCCATCAGAGGACAGGGGACCGGAGAGACCCAGTACTTC.

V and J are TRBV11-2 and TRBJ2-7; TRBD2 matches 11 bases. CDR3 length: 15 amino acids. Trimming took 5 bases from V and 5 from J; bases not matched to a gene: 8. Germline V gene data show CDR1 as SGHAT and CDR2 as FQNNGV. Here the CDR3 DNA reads TGTGCCAGCAGCCCCCCACTTAGCGGGAGGGACGAGCAGTACTTC. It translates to CASSPPLSGRDEQYF.

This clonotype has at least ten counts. CDR3 protein: CASSLDRINTEAFF. For the CDR3, the DNA is TGTGCCAGCAGCTTGGACAGAATCAACACTGAAGCTTTCTTT. The chain employs TRBV11-2 and TRBJ1-1; D possibly corresponds to TRBD1 (6 bases). With 3 bases removed from V and 2 bases from J, the gap between germline ends came to 10 bases. CDR1 is SGHAT and CDR2 is FQNNGV in the germline V gene. The CDR3 runs to 14 residues.

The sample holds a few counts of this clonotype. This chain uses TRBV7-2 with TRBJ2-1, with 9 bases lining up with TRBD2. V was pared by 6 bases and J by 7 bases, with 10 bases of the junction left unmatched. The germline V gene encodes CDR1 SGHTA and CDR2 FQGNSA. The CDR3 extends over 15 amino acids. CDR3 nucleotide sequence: TGTGCCAGCAGTACTTTAGCGGGAGTAGTGAATGAGCAGTTCTTC. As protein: CASSTLAGVVNEQFF.

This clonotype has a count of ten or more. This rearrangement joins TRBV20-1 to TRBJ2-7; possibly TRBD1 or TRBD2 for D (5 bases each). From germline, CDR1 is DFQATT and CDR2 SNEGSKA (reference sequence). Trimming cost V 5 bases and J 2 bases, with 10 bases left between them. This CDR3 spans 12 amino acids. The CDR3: CSASGPTYEQYF. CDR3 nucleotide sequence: TGCAGTGCTTCGGGACCCACCTACGAGCAGTACTTC.

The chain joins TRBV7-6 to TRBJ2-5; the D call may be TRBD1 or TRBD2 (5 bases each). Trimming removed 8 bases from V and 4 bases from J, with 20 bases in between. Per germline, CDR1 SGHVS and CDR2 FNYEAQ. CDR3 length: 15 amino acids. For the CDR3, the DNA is TGTGCCAGCGGACAACCGGGGATGGGGTCAGAGACCCAGTACTTC. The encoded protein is CASGQPGMGSETQYF.

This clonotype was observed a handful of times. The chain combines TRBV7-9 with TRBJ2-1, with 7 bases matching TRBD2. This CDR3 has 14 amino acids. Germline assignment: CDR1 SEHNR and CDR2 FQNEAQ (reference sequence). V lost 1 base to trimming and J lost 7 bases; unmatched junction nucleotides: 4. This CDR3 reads CASSLGGLWNEQFF. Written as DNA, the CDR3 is TGTGCCAGCAGCTTAGGGGGACTATGGAATGAGCAGTTCTTC.

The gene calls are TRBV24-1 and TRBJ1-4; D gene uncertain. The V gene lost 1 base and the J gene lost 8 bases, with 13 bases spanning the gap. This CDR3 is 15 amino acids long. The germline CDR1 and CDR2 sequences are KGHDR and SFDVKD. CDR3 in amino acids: CATSDFDGPSEKLFF. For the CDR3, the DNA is TGTGCCACCAGTGATTTCGACGGGCCGTCCGAAAAACTGTTTTTT.

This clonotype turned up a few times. In nucleotides, the CDR3 is TGCAGTGCTAGCGGGAGGGCCTCAAATGAGCAGTTCTTC. Its protein product is CSASGRASNEQFF. V gene TRBV20-1 combines with J gene TRBJ2-1, with 8 bases lining up with TRBD2. The CDR3 sequence is 13 residues long. The J segment lost 7 bases and the V segment lost 3 bases, leaving 5 bases of the junction unmatched. Germline assignment: CDR1 DFQATT and CDR2 SNEGSKA (reference sequence).